This TCR beta chain was sequenced in a study of blood T cell repertoires in COVID-19. Study summary: COVID-19 samples collected from the United States, Italy and Spain covered acute and convalescent phases. In each case, the material was cDNA or gDNA derived from T cells, B-cell-depleted T cells, or PBMCs.

V dropped 5 bases and J dropped 5 bases, with 12 bases sitting between them. The CDR3 runs to 13 residues. Germline V CDR1 and CDR2: LNHDA, SQIVND (reference sequence). In the original processing: Estimates of nucleated cell counts were drawn from the amplification of reference gene primers. Clones were read by immunoSEQ multiplex PCR, and TCRdb kept only the in-frame ones, dropping some. The DNA gave D and trimming, while V, J and clone size come from that table. The sample lists approximately 150,000 clones, around 90% occurring once. The source is a human donor in a cohort sampled during active COVID-19. The chain joins TRBV19 to TRBJ2-5; no firm D call. The material sequenced was peripheral blood. Here the CDR3 reads CASSPAQRETQYF. The CDR3 nucleotides read TGTGCCAGTAGTCCTGCTCAGCGCGAGACCCAGTACTTC.